Following are 7 T cell receptor beta chains from one sample sequenced in a study of OX40 agonist ivuxolimab in advanced cancers. Sequencing was performed with immunoSEQ multiplex PCR; in TCRdb, only in-frame clones are kept and a portion is missing. The data contain around 68,000 clones, roughly nine tenths of them singletons. Here the sequenced sample was CD4+ or CD8+ T cells sorted from blood, taken in a trial of the OX40 agonist ivuxolimab. These receptors all stem from an adult with an advanced solid tumor such as melanoma, head and neck, liver or kidney cancer.

This chain connects TRBV9 to TRBJ1-6; weak D call: TRBD1 (6 bases). Trimming left V 4 bases short and J 7 bases short, with 24 bases between. The CDR3 has 18 amino acids. The V gene's germline CDR1 is SGDLS and CDR2 YYNGEE. CDR3 sequence reads: CASSQTAGGPGGNSPLHF. DNA of the CDR3: TGTGCCAGCAGCCAAACGGCGGGGGGGCCCGGGGGGAATTCACCCCTCCACTTT.

The chain couples TRBV9 to TRBJ1-6; 8 bases map to TRBD1. Germline CDR1 is SGDLS and CDR2 is YYNGEE. CDR3 length: 16 residues. Trimming removed 3 bases from V and 4 bases from J; junction bases left unmatched: 6. CDR3 sequence reads: CASSGQGSPYNSPLHF. In nucleotides, the CDR3 is TGTGCCAGCAGCGGACAGGGGTCCCCGTATAATTCACCCCTCCACTTT.

This clone was detected once. The chain employs TRBV5-1 and TRBJ2-5; D is unresolved. Germline V gene sequence: CDR1 SGHRS, CDR2 YFSETQ. This CDR3 has 16 amino acids. V was cut by 4 bases and J by 1 base, with 17 bases left in between. This chain's CDR3 is CASSTTGLGPQETQYF. Here the CDR3 DNA reads TGCGCCAGCAGCACTACCGGGCTGGGCCCCCAAGAGACCCAGTACTTC.

The chain couples TRBV15 to TRBJ2-1; D ambiguous. The CDR3 contains 17 residues. Germline CDR1 reads LNHNV; CDR2 reads YYDKDF (reference sequence). Trimming took 3 bases from V and 1 from J, leaving 16 bases between them. The CDR3: CATSRFPPATSYNEQFF. The DNA for the CDR3 is TGTGCCACCAGCAGGTTCCCACCTGCTACGTCCTACAATGAGCAGTTCTTC. The whole variable domain, remainder taken from reference TRBV15 and TRBJ2-1, is DAMVIQNPRYQVTQFGKPVTLSCSQTLNHNVMYWYQQKSSQAPKLLFHYYDKDFNNEADTPDNFQSRRPNTSFCFLDIRSPGLGDTAMYLCATSRFPPATSYNEQFFGPGTRLTVL.

J is TRBJ2-6 and V is TRBV7-2; 9 positions match TRBD1. Trimming at V came to 5 bases and at J to 2 bases, leaving 7 bases not matched to a gene. The V gene's germline CDR1 is SGHTA and CDR2 FQGNSA. The CDR3 contains 17 residues. Here the CDR3 reads CASSPRWTGAGANVLTF. The CDR3 coding sequence is TGTGCCAGCAGCCCCCGGTGGACAGGGGCTGGGGCCAACGTCCTGACTTTC. The whole variable domain, filled in from reference TRBV7-2 and TRBJ2-6, reads GAGVSQSPSNKVTEKGKDVELRCDPISGHTALYWYRQSLGQGLEFLIYFQGNSAPDKSGLPSDRFSAERTGGSVSTLTIQRTQQEDSAVYLCASSPRWTGAGANVLTFGAGSRLTVL.

The rearrangement links TRBV6-5 to TRBJ1-2; tentative D call: TRBD1 (5 bases). This CDR3 is 14 amino acids long. The V end was cut by 6 bases, the J end by 4 bases, with 15 bases between. Germline values: CDR1 MNHEY, CDR2 SVGAGI. The chain's CDR3 is CASSLGEGTYGYTF. CDR3 DNA: TGTGCCAGCAGCCTTGGTGAGGGGACCTATGGCTACACCTTC.

The chain recombines TRBV28 with TRBJ1-2; a weak D match, TRBD1 (5 bases). Trimming cost V 5 bases and J 7 bases, with 8 bases left between them. CDR1 MDHEN and CDR2 SYDVKM come from the germline V gene. This CDR3 region has 11 residues. CDR3 protein: CASSTQGGYTF. CDR3 nucleotides: TGTGCCAGCAGTACCCAGGGTGGCTACACCTTC.